These 10 T cell receptor beta chains came from one sample sequenced in a study of T cells after yellow fever vaccination. MiXCR, applied by TCRdb to the 5' RACE reads, yields one record per CDR3 protein. This table has 60,000 or so distinct CDR3 sequences, more than 5.5% appearing once. Source: CD8+ T cells sorted from PBMCs, taken on the day of the first yellow fever vaccination. All receptors derive from a young man who received the YFV17D yellow fever vaccine.

This rearrangement joins TRBV3-1 to TRBJ2-5; weak D call: TRBD1 (6 bases). In germline, CDR1 is LGHDT, CDR2 YNNKEL (reference sequence). This CDR3 comprises 16 residues. Trimming pared 0 bases from V and 3 bases from J, leaving 14 bases between. The CDR3: CASSQDFPRQEETQYF. Written as DNA, the CDR3 is TGTGCCAGCAGCCAAGATTTTCCGAGACAGGAAGAGACCCAGTACTTC.

The table lists this clonotype with a few counts. This chain links TRBV4-3 with TRBJ2-3, with 11 bases lining up with TRBD2. V trimming: 4 bases; J trimming: 0 bases; junction bases outside the gene matches: 3. Germline V gene data show CDR1 as LGHNA and CDR2 as YSLEER. The CDR3 has 16 amino acids. This CDR3 is CASSPRLAGSTDTQYF. The CDR3 bases are TGCGCCAGCAGCCCCCGACTAGCGGGGAGCACAGATACGCAGTATTTT.

This clonotype was seen at least ten times. The CDR3 loop reads CASSTSQGSEQFF. The CDR3 coding sequence is TGTGCCAGCAGCACCTCCCAGGGGAGTGAGCAGTTCTTC. The chain employs TRBV7-6 and TRBJ2-1; maybe TRBD1 (6 bases). Looked up from germline, CDR1 is SGHVS and CDR2 is FNYEAQ. This CDR3 comprises 13 residues. Trimming stripped 5 bases from V and 9 bases from J, with 14 bases between. The whole variable domain, remainder taken from reference TRBV7-6 and TRBJ2-1, is GAGVSQSPRYKVTKRGQDVALRCDPISGHVSLYWYRQALGQGPEFLTYFNYEAQQDKSGLPNDRFSAERPEGSISTLTIQRTEQRDSAMYRCASSTSQGSEQFFGPGTRLTVL.

This clonotype was counted many times. CDR3 amino acids: CASRMGTDTQYF. The DNA for the CDR3 is TGTGCCAGCCGGATGGGGACAGATACGCAGTATTTT. The chain couples TRBV5-6 to TRBJ2-3, with D unresolved. The CDR3 is 12 residues long. Trimming cost V 7 bases and J 3 bases, with 9 bases left between them. Germline V gives CDR1 SGHDT, CDR2 YYEEEE.

The chain joins TRBV20-1 to TRBJ2-5; the match to TRBD1 covers 7 bases. The CDR3 spans 13 residues. Germline assignment: CDR1 DFQATT and CDR2 SNEGSKA (reference sequence). The J segment lost 2 bases and the V segment lost 7 bases, leaving 7 bases of the junction unmatched. The CDR3 here is CSVPRDRQETQYF. In DNA form, the CDR3 reads TGCAGTGTCCCCCGGGACAGACAAGAGACCCAGTACTTC.

This chain uses TRBV20-1 with TRBJ2-7; 10 nucleotides align to TRBD2. The CDR3 length is 14 residues. Germline V gene data show CDR1 as DFQATT and CDR2 as SNEGSKA (reference sequence). J lost 6 bases, V lost 1 base, and 6 bases had no gene match. CDR3: CSARAGTSVGEQYF. Here the CDR3 DNA reads TGCAGTGCTAGAGCCGGGACTAGCGTAGGCGAGCAGTACTTC.

This clonotype was seen repeatedly, ten times or more. V usage is TRBV7-8 and J usage is TRBJ2-1, with D possibly TRBD1 on 5 matching bases. The CDR3 extends over 14 amino acids. Deletions cut 5 bases from V and 4 bases from J, with 12 bases between. Germline V gene sequence: CDR1 SGHVS, CDR2 FQNEAQ. Here the CDR3 DNA reads TGTGCCAGCAGCCAAAAGGACACTTACAATGAGCAGTTCTTC. Translating gives CASSQKDTYNEQFF.

In regard to this clonotype: This sequence may be a read error, since a much larger clone differs from it by one base. The chain links TRBV5-6 to TRBJ2-1; D uncertain. CDR1 is SGHDT, CDR2 YYEEEE, per germline. V lost 4 bases and J 4 bases, leaving 12 bases between the germline ends. The CDR3 is 14 residues long. The CDR3 sequence is CASSPGLRYNEQFF. Here the CDR3 DNA reads TGTGCCAGCAGCCCCGGGCTCCGGTACAATGAGCAGTTCTTC.

In this sample, this clonotype turned up many times. This rearrangement joins TRBV6-1 to TRBJ2-3; 7 positions agree with TRBD1. The CDR3 totals 14 residues. Germline V lookup: CDR1 MNHNS, CDR2 SASEGT. After removal of 6 bases from V and 2 bases from J, the junction contained 5 bases not matched to a gene. CDR3 nucleotide sequence: TGTGCCAGCAGCCCCGACAGGGACACAGATACGCAGTATTTT. Amino acids: CASSPDRDTDTQYF.

This chain joins TRBV12-3 or TRBV12-4 and TRBJ2-5, with D tentatively TRBD2 (7 bases). The CDR3 has 15 residues. Trimming removed 2 bases at V and 4 bases at J, with 14 bases between. The CDR3 sequence is CASSLSSRGGETQYF. The CDR3, as DNA: TGTGCCAGCAGTTTATCGTCTAGGGGGGGAGAGACCCAGTACTTC.